This TCR beta chain was sequenced in a study of T cells in Graves' hyperthyroidism and ophthalmopathy. Researchers amplified the TCR beta CDR3 regions from RNA transcripts. HTBI primers were employed in a first-round RT-PCR of the TCR CDR3. TCRdb processed the multiplex PCR reads anew with MiXCR; each CDR3 protein has one entry. The sample has a few hundred thousand distinct CDR3 sequences, 16% seen once. Points from the study as a whole: Most clonotypes that expanded in the thyroid above 0.001 also showed up in blood.

Comments on this clonotype: Antigen specificity is unknown.

The sequence was collected from a middle-aged woman with Graves' ophthalmopathy. Material: blood.

DNA of the CDR3: TGTGCCAGCAGTCTTCAGAGTACCGACGGATATGGCTACACCTTC. It encodes CASSLQSTDGYGYTF. This chain connects TRBV12-3 or TRBV12-4 to TRBJ1-2; D is undetermined. This CDR3 is built from 15 residues. V lost 5 bases and J 5 bases, leaving 18 bases between the germline ends.